The 32 T cell receptor beta chains below were found in one sample sequenced in a study of human T cells and chemical hapten exposure. The template was total RNA from unfractionated whole blood. TCRdb re-called the 5' RACE reads with MiXCR, one entry per CDR3 protein. Of around 140,000 distinct CDR3 sequences in the sample, 4.1% were seen once. The receptors originated from a female donor in good health.

This clonotype was detected ten times or more. This chain connects TRBV4-2 to TRBJ1-1, with D perhaps matching TRBD1 (6 bases). Germline V gene data show CDR1 as LGHNA and CDR2 as YNFKEQ. This CDR3 spans 17 amino acids. V lost 0 bases to trimming and J lost 4 bases, with 18 bases between them. CDR3 region: CASSQDYGGPSGTEAFF. In nucleotides, the CDR3 is TGTGCCAGCAGCCAAGATTATGGGGGCCCCAGTGGCACTGAAGCTTTCTTT.

This clonotype has a count of ten or more. The chain carries TRBV5-1 and TRBJ2-3; 9 bases line up with TRBD1. Germline values: CDR1 SGHRS, CDR2 YFSETQ. There are 16 residues in the CDR3. The trim removed 2 bases at V and 4 bases at J, leaving 8 bases unmatched. CDR3 sequence (DNA): TGCGCCAGCAGCTTTCTACAGGGGGCATTTTCAGATACGCAGTATTTT. Translating gives CASSFLQGAFSDTQYF.

This clonotype has ten or more counts. J is TRBJ1-1 and V is TRBV6-1; D remains ambiguous. V shed 0 bases and J shed 0 bases, with 8 bases lying between them. CDR3 size: 15 residues. The germline V gene has CDR1 MNHNS and CDR2 SASEGT. DNA for the CDR3: TGTGCCAGCAGTGAAGCGCACAGCATGAACACTGAAGCTTTCTTT. This gives the protein CASSEAHSMNTEAFF.

This clonotype was seen many times. The J gene is TRBJ1-5, the V gene TRBV20-1; D is uncertain. Germline V gene data show CDR1 as DFQATT and CDR2 as SNEGSKA (reference sequence). CDR3 length equals 14 residues. Trimming pared 0 bases from V and 3 bases from J, leaving 9 bases between. The CDR3 sequence is CSARERQTNQPQHF. The DNA for the CDR3 is TGCAGTGCTAGAGAGAGGCAGACCAATCAGCCCCAGCATTTT.

The sample holds many counts of this clonotype. The chain links TRBV28 to TRBJ2-6; 9 bases match TRBD1. V shed 7 bases, J shed 2 bases, and the junction held 9 bases outside the gene matches. CDR1 is MDHEN and CDR2 is SYDVKM in the germline V gene. The CDR3 loop spans 17 amino acids. The CDR3 here is CASNPDRGIPGANVLTF. Here the CDR3 DNA reads TGTGCCAGCAACCCAGACAGGGGGATCCCTGGGGCCAACGTCCTGACTTTC.

This clonotype was recorded at least ten times. The CDR3 coding sequence is TGTGCCAGCGGAGGACCCAGGGGCAATGTGGGGGATTCACCCCTCCACTTT. Its translation: CASGGPRGNVGDSPLHF. The chain couples TRBV28 to TRBJ1-6; tentatively, D is TRBD1 (6 bases). Per germline, CDR1 MDHEN and CDR2 SYDVKM. This CDR3 region has 17 residues. Trimming removed 8 bases at V and 8 bases at J, with 25 bases between.

This clonotype came up many times. This chain links TRBV6-5 with TRBJ1-1; weak D call: TRBD1 (5 bases). The germline V gene has CDR1 MNHEY and CDR2 SVGAGI. The CDR3 covers 15 residues. Trimming removed 6 bases from V and 4 bases from J, with 18 bases in between. CDR3 protein: CASRGGRGVGTEAFF. In DNA, the CDR3 is TGTGCCAGCAGGGGGGGTCGGGGTGTAGGCACTGAAGCTTTCTTT.

This clonotype turned up a few times. The rearrangement uses TRBV5-1 and TRBJ1-1, with D possibly being TRBD1 (6 bases). Germline loops: CDR1 SGHRS, CDR2 YFSETQ. This CDR3 contains 15 residues. V lost 3 bases, J lost 0 bases, and 12 bases lay in between. Here the CDR3 reads CASSWTGAVNTEAFF. The CDR3 DNA reads TGCGCCAGCAGCTGGACGGGGGCAGTGAACACTGAAGCTTTCTTT.

This clonotype was counted many times. The chain links TRBV27 to TRBJ1-2; 10 nucleotides align to TRBD1. Germline V gene data show CDR1 as MNHEY and CDR2 as SMNVEV (reference sequence). After removal of 3 bases from V and 2 bases from J, the junction contained 6 bases not matched to a gene. The CDR3 is 16 residues long. CDR3 sequence: CASSLSGQGENYGYTF. The DNA of the CDR3 is TGTGCCAGCAGTTTGTCCGGACAGGGGGAAAACTATGGCTACACCTTC.

In its sample, this clonotype was seen many times. The chain recombines TRBV10-3 with TRBJ1-2; 8 bases line up with TRBD1. The V gene's germline CDR1 is ENHRY and CDR2 SYGVKD. The CDR3 is made up of 13 amino acids. The junction had 4 bases not matched to a gene; V was cut back by 7 bases and J by 3 bases. The CDR3 loop is CAIKQGVYYGYTF. CDR3 nucleotide sequence: TGTGCCATCAAACAGGGGGTCTACTATGGCTACACCTTC.

The table lists this clonotype with a count of one. Possible read error: a much larger clone is one base away. The rearrangement uses TRBV19 and TRBJ1-4; D is unresolved. Trimming stripped 2 bases from V and 8 bases from J, with 18 bases between. The CDR3 extends over 16 amino acids. The V gene's germline CDR1 is LNHDA and CDR2 SQIVND (reference sequence). CDR3 sequence (DNA): TGTGCCAGTAGTATAAATCGGGCGGATGAATCGGAAAAACTGTTTTTT. The encoded protein is CASSINRADESEKLFF.

This clonotype was detected ten times or more. The genes are TRBV18 and TRBJ1-2, with 10 bases identical to TRBD1. J gave up 2 bases and V 0 bases, and 3 bases lay outside the gene matches. There are 16 residues in the CDR3. The germline V gene has CDR1 KGHSH and CDR2 LQKENI. The CDR3 spells CASSPPKGQGNYGYTF. As DNA, the CDR3 is TGTGCCAGCTCACCACCGAAGGGACAGGGGAACTATGGCTACACCTTC.

This clonotype was detected many times. The chain couples TRBV7-9 to TRBJ2-3, with TRBD2 as a possible D gene (6 bases). There are 17 residues in the CDR3. The V gene's germline CDR1 is SEHNR and CDR2 FQNEAQ (reference sequence). Between the trimmed V and J ends, which lost 6 bases and 3 bases, there was a span of 22 bases. CDR3 amino acids: CASRSSGGTPMTDTQYF. CDR3 bases: TGTGCCAGCAGGTCGTCCGGGGGAACCCCCATGACAGATACGCAGTATTTT.

This clonotype was detected ten times or more. The chain carries TRBV12-3 or TRBV12-4 and TRBJ2-1; no firm D call. The CDR3 consists of 15 residues. V lost 2 bases, J lost 4 bases, and 12 bases lay in between. This CDR3 is CASSLRAVDYNEQFF. CDR3 in DNA: TGTGCCAGCAGTTTAAGGGCCGTCGATTACAATGAGCAGTTCTTC.

This clonotype was recorded at least ten times. The J gene is TRBJ1-6, the V gene TRBV7-2; weak D call: TRBD1 (5 bases). The V gene's germline CDR1 is SGHTA and CDR2 FQGNSA. The CDR3 has 16 residues. V was trimmed by 4 bases and J by 10 bases, leaving 20 bases between them. CDR3 protein: CASSSFSGGGESPLHF. The DNA for the CDR3 is TGTGCCAGCAGCTCCTTTTCGGGTGGGGGAGAGTCACCCCTCCACTTT. Full variable domain (outside the CDR3, taken from reference TRBV7-2 and TRBJ1-6): GAGVSQSPSNKVTEKGKDVELRCDPISGHTALYWYRQSLGQGLEFLIYFQGNSAPDKSGLPSDRFSAERTGGSVSTLTIQRTQQEDSAVYLCASSSFSGGGESPLHFGNGTRLTVT.

A word on this clonotype: This may stem from a read error, because a much larger clone lies one nucleotide away. The chain recombines TRBV20-1 with TRBJ1-2; D not certain. This CDR3 spans 15 amino acids. Germline V gene sequence: CDR1 DFQATT, CDR2 SNEGSKA (reference sequence). V was trimmed by 5 bases and J by 4 bases, leaving 20 bases between them. The DNA of the CDR3 is TGCAGTGCTGGTCCCACCCGGGCCCTTGGCTATGGCTACACCTTC. Its protein product is CSAGPTRALGYGYTF.

Ten or more counts support this clonotype. V is TRBV12-3 or TRBV12-4 and J is TRBJ1-6; D perhaps matches TRBD1 (5 bases). Deletions cut 4 bases from V and 4 bases from J, with 17 bases between. The CDR3 is 17 amino acids. The CDR3 DNA reads as TGTGCCAGCAGTTGGGGCACCGGAGGCACTTATAATTCACCCCTCCACTTT. It encodes CASSWGTGGTYNSPLHF.

This chain joins TRBV6-2 or TRBV6-3 and TRBJ1-1; D remains ambiguous. This CDR3 is 15 amino acids long. The germline gives CDR1 MNHEY, CDR2 SVGEGT. V lost 6 bases and J 5 bases, leaving 19 bases between the germline ends. The CDR3 reads CASRSFSNVGTEAFF. Here the CDR3 DNA reads TGTGCCAGCAGATCATTTAGCAACGTGGGAACTGAAGCTTTCTTT.

Concerning this clonotype itself: A much larger clone is a single base away; this may be a read error. The chain employs TRBV20-1 and TRBJ2-7; D gene uncertain. Germline V gene lookup returns CDR1 DFQATT and CDR2 SNEGSKA (reference sequence). V lost 5 bases and J 5 bases, leaving 13 bases between the germline ends. The CDR3 has 12 residues. CDR3 sequence reads: CSAPGASDEQYF. As DNA, the CDR3 is TGCAGTGCTCCCGGAGCCAGCGACGAGCAGTACTTC.

This clonotype was counted many times. V usage is TRBV6-2 or TRBV6-3 and J usage is TRBJ2-7; the D is unclear. V was cut by 5 bases and J by 3 bases, with 14 bases left in between. The length of the CDR3 is 14 residues. Germline CDR1 is MNHEY and CDR2 is SVGEGT. Written as DNA, the CDR3 is TGTGCCAGCAGTCCTCATCAGGTTAACTACGAGCAGTACTTC. It is translated as CASSPHQVNYEQYF.

This clonotype was seen many times. This rearrangement joins TRBV10-3 to TRBJ2-2, with a weak D call TRBD1 (5 bases). Between the trimmed V and J ends, which lost 6 bases and 0 bases, there was a span of 14 bases. This CDR3 spans 16 amino acids. CDR1 ENHRY and CDR2 SYGVKD come from the germline V gene. This chain's CDR3 is CAIRVNRPSNTGELFF. CDR3 in DNA: TGTGCCATCAGAGTAAACAGGCCCTCGAACACCGGGGAGCTGTTTTTT.

This clonotype appeared many times. The V and J genes are TRBV20-1 and TRBJ2-5; 8 bases map to TRBD2. The CDR3 contains 14 residues. The ends lost 2 bases at V and 4 bases at J; junction bases unmatched: 6. Germline V gene lookup returns CDR1 DFQATT and CDR2 SNEGSKA (reference sequence). In DNA, the CDR3 is TGCAGTGCTAGACCGGGGGGGGCCCCAGAGACCCAGTACTTC. It yields the protein CSARPGGAPETQYF.

The sample holds many counts of this clonotype. This chain links TRBV6-2 or TRBV6-3 with TRBJ1-6; weak D call: TRBD1 (6 bases). Trimming stripped 6 bases from V and 9 bases from J, with 18 bases between. The CDR3 has 15 amino acids. CDR1 and CDR2 from the germline V gene are MNHEY and SVGEGT. CDR3 DNA: TGTGCCAGCAGAACCGCCAGGGGATTGAGTTCACCCCTCCACTTT. Encoded protein: CASRTARGLSSPLHF.

At least ten counts were recorded for this clonotype. The V and J genes are TRBV20-1 and TRBJ2-7; TRBD1 matches 9 bases. Losses at the gene ends were 3 bases for V and 5 bases for J; bases not matched to a gene: 5. CDR1 and CDR2 from the germline V gene are DFQATT and SNEGSKA (reference sequence). The CDR3 has 13 residues. The CDR3 loop reads CSASGQGKNEQYF. CDR3 nucleotides: TGCAGTGCTAGCGGACAGGGGAAAAACGAGCAGTACTTC.

This clonotype was seen only a few times. This chain connects TRBV29-1 to TRBJ2-7; D remains ambiguous. This CDR3 is built from 13 residues. Germline V gene sequence: CDR1 SQVTM, CDR2 ANQGSEA. V lost 1 base to trimming and J lost 6 bases, with 13 bases between them. CDR3 sequence (DNA): TGCAGCGTTGAAGGAGGTCTTGTCTCCGAGCAGTACTTC. This sequence encodes CSVEGGLVSEQYF.

By sample share, this clonotype is medium-sized. The genes are TRBV13 and TRBJ2-5; 8 positions agree with TRBD2. CDR1 and CDR2 from the germline V gene are PRHDT and FYEKMQ (reference sequence). The CDR3 has 17 amino acids. V lost 5 bases to trimming and J lost 6 bases; unmatched junction nucleotides: 17. The CDR3 protein is CASSDQTSGPIGQTQYF. CDR3 nucleotides: TGTGCCAGCAGCGATCAAACTAGCGGCCCCATTGGTCAGACCCAGTACTTC.

This clonotype was counted ten times or more. The chain links TRBV18 to TRBJ2-3, with D hard to call. CDR1 is KGHSH, CDR2 LQKENI, per germline. Trimming shortened V by 2 bases and J by 0 bases, and 12 bases separated the two germline ends. This CDR3 has 16 amino acids. As DNA, the CDR3 is TGTGCCAGCTCACCATTGGACGGAACTAGCACAGATACGCAGTATTTT. Translated: CASSPLDGTSTDTQYF.

This clonotype was recorded at least ten times. The chain combines TRBV10-3 with TRBJ2-1; D may be TRBD1 or TRBD2 (6 bases each). Germline values: CDR1 ENHRY, CDR2 SYGVKD. This CDR3 region has 14 residues. Trimming removed 5 bases at V and 2 bases at J, with 10 bases between. CDR3 loop: CAISRGPTYNEQFF. CDR3 bases: TGTGCCATCAGTCGGGGGCCCACCTACAATGAGCAGTTCTTC.

This clonotype was counted many times. The rearrangement joins TRBV20-1 to TRBJ1-1, with D uncertain. The V and J ends lost 1 base and 4 bases respectively, with 19 bases between them. Germline V gene sequence: CDR1 DFQATT, CDR2 SNEGSKA (reference sequence). CDR3 size: 16 residues. The CDR3 is CSARGGVPLGGTEAFF. In DNA form, the CDR3 reads TGCAGTGCTAGAGGCGGGGTCCCTCTGGGAGGCACTGAAGCTTTCTTT.

This clonotype showed up many times. This sequence joins TRBV12-3 or TRBV12-4 and TRBJ1-2; D is unclear. The CDR3 totals 16 residues. V lost 6 bases, J lost 6 bases, and 23 bases lay in between. This CDR3 is CASSRHLAADTDGYTF. The CDR3 DNA sequence: TGTGCCAGCAGCCGACACCTGGCAGCCGACACTGATGGCTACACCTTC.

This clonotype occurred many times. DNA of the CDR3: TGCAGTGCTAGAGTTCGTGTACTCCAATTCTCAGTTTCGGAGCAGTTCTTC. It encodes CSARVRVLQFSVSEQFF. V usage is TRBV20-1 and J usage is TRBJ2-1, with D hard to call. Germline values: CDR1 DFQATT, CDR2 SNEGSKA (reference sequence). Trimming removed 1 base from V and 10 bases from J, with 26 bases in between. The CDR3 has 17 amino acids.

This clonotype came up many times. This chain connects TRBV6-6 to TRBJ2-3, with D perhaps matching TRBD2 (6 bases). Per germline, CDR1 MNHNY and CDR2 SVGAGI (reference sequence). The CDR3 spans 12 residues. The germline V and J ends were trimmed by 5 bases and 12 bases, with 15 bases remaining between them. DNA of the CDR3: TGTGCCAGCAGTCGCGCGGGGCCTGCCCAGTATTTT. The encoded protein is CASSRAGPAQYF.